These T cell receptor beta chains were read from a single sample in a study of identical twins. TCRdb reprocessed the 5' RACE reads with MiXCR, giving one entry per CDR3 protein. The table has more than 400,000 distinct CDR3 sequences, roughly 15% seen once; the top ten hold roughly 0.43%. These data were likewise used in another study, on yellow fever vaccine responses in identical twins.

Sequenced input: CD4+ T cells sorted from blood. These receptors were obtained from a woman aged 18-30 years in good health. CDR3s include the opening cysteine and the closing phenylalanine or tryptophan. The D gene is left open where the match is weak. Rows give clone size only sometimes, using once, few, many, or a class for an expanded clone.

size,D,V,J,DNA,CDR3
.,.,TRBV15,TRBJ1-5,TGTGCCACCAGCAGAGATCTGGGAGGGAACAATCAGCCCCAGCATTTT,CATSRDLGGNNQPQHF
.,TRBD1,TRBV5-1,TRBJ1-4,TGCGCCAGCTCGGGACAGCCCAATGAAAAACTGTTTTTT,CASSGQPNEKLFF
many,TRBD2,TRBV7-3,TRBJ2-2,TGTGCCAGCAGCTTATTGCCCGGTGGTAGCGGGAGGGTCGCCGGCGAGCTGTTTTTT,CASSLLPGGSGRVAGELFF
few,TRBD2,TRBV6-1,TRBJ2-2,TGTGCCAGCAGGCCCCTAGCGGGGGCCTTGAGCACCGGGGAGCTGTTTTTT,CASRPLAGALSTGELFF
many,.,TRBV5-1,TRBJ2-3,TGCGCCAGCAGCTTGGGTAGTCCAGATACGCAGTATTTT,CASSLGSPDTQYF
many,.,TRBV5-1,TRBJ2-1,TGCGCCAGCAGCTTGAGAGGACAGTCCTACAATGAGCAGTTCTTC,CASSLRGQSYNEQFF
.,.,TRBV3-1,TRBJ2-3,TGTGCCAGCAGCCAAGGGCCCCCCTGGGATACGCAGTATTTT,CASSQGPPWDTQYF
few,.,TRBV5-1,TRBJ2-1,TGCGCCAGCAGCTTGAGGCGGAGCAATGAGCAGTTCTTC,CASSLRRSNEQFF
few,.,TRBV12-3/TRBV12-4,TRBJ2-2,TGTGCCAGCAGTTTATTCAGTTACACCGGGGAGCTGTTTTTT,CASSLFSYTGELFF
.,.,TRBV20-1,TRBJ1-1,TGCAGTGCTAGAGACCACACGGCAGGTAGGACTGAAGCTTTCTTT,CSARDHTAGRTEAFF
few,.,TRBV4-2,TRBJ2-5,TGTGCCAGCAGCCAAGACGACGGTGAGACCCAGTACTTC,CASSQDDGETQYF
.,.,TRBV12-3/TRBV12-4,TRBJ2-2,TGTGCCAGCCTCTCGCTCAGGGGAGTTATGTACACCGGGGAGCTGTTTTTT,CASLSLRGVMYTGELFF
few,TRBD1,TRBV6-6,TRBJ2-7,TGTGCCAGCAGTCGAGGGACAGCCTGGGAGCAGTACTTC,CASSRGTAWEQYF
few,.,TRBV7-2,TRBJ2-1,TGTGCCAGCAGCTTATCGAGGGACGGAGGGTTTAGCAGTGAGCAGTTCTTC,CASSLSRDGGFSSEQFF
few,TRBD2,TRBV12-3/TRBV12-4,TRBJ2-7,TGTGCCAGCAGTTTAAGGAGGCTAGCGGGAGGGTCCTACGAGCAGTACTTC,CASSLRRLAGGSYEQYF
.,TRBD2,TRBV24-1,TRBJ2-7,TGTGCCACCAGTGACGGAGCTAGCGGGAGCTCCTACGAGCAGTACTTC,CATSDGASGSSYEQYF
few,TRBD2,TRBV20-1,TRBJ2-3,TGCAGTGCTAGAGGAGCGGGGTGGACAGATACGCAGTATTTT,CSARGAGWTDTQYF
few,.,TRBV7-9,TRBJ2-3,TGTGCCAGCAGCCTAATGGGGGCCACAGATACGCAGTATTTT,CASSLMGATDTQYF
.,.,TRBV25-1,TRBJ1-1,TGTGCCAGCATGGGAATTACCACTGAAGCTTTCTTT,CASMGITTEAFF
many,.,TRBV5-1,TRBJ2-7,TGCGCCAGCAGTTCGGGACTCCACTCTTATGAGCAGTACTTC,CASSSGLHSYEQYF
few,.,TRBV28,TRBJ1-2,TGTGCCAGCAAATTCGGTGGGGGCGCTGGGGGCTACACCTTC,CASKFGGGAGGYTF
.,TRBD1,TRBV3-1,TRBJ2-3,TGTGCCAGCAGCCTAAGACAGGGGGTCTACGATACGCAGTATTTT,CASSLRQGVYDTQYF
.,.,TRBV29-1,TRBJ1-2,TGCAGCGTTGGACCGGGACCGAGGAACTATGGCTACACCTTC,CSVGPGPRNYGYTF
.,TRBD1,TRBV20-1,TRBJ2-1,TGCAGTGCTCCTTCGGGACAGGGCTACAATGAGCAGTTCTTC,CSAPSGQGYNEQFF
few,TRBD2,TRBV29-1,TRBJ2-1,TGCAGCGTACTCAAATGGGCGGGGGGGGTTAATGAGCAGTTCTTC,CSVLKWAGGVNEQFF
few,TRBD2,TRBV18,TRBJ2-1,TGTGCCAGCTCACCCTCTAGCGGGTCTTACAATGAGCAGTTCTTC,CASSPSSGSYNEQFF
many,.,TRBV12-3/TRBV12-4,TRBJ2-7,TGTGCCAGCAGTTTACCTCCCTACGAGCAGTACTTC,CASSLPPYEQYF
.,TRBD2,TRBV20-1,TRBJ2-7,TGCAGTGCCTCCGGGGGGATGGTCTACGAGCAGTACTTC,CSASGGMVYEQYF
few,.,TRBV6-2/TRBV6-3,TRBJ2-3,TGTGCCAGCAGTCATAACAGAGATACGCAGTATTTT,CASSHNRDTQYF
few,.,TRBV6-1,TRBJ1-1,TGTGCCAGCAGTGAGGGTCAGTACGGCACTGAAGCTTTCTTT,CASSEGQYGTEAFF
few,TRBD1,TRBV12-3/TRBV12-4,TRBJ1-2,TGTGCCAGCAGCCTGACAGGGGGCAGGCCTAACTATGGCTACACCTTC,CASSLTGGRPNYGYTF
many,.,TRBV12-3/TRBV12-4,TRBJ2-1,TGTGCCAGCAGTTTAGTGGGGCACTCCTACAATGAGCAGTTCTTC,CASSLVGHSYNEQFF
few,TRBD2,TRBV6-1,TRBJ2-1,TGTGCCAGTGGCGGGAGAAACGGATCCTACAATGAGCAGTTCTTC,CASGGRNGSYNEQFF
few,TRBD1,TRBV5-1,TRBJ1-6,TGCGCCAGCAGCTTGGAGGACAGGGTTTCACCCCTCCACTTT,CASSLEDRVSPLHF
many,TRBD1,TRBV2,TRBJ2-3,TGTGCCAGCAAAGCGGACAGGGGAAGGAGTACGCAGTATTTT,CASKADRGRSTQYF
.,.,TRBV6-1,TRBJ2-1,TGTGCCAGCAGTATTAAGACACAACTAAGCTCCTACAATGAGCAGTTCTTC,CASSIKTQLSSYNEQFF
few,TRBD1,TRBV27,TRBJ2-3,TGTGCCAGCAGTTCGAAGACAGGGTCATTTTCTAGCACAGATACGCAGTATTTT,CASSSKTGSFSSTDTQYF
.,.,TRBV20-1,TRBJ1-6,TGCAGTGCTAGAGGGTGGGGCCTCTCCGATAATTCACCCCTCCACTTT,CSARGWGLSDNSPLHF
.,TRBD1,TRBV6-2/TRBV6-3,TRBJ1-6,TGTGCCAGCAGATGGACAGGGGATTCACCCCTCCACTTT,CASRWTGDSPLHF
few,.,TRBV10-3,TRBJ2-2,TGTGCCATCAGTGAGTTTGGGACAATGAACACCGGGGAGCTGTTTTTT,CAISEFGTMNTGELFF
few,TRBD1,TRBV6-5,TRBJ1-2,TGTGCCAGCAGTTATCGGGCAGGGGGCTATGGCTACACCTTC,CASSYRAGGYGYTF
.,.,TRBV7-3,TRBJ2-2,TGTGCCAGCAGCCCCCCGGCGGGGAACACCGGGGAGCTGTTTTTT,CASSPPAGNTGELFF
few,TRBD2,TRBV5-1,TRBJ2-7,TGCGCCAGCAGCACCGCACTAGCGCAACCCTACGAGCAGTACTTC,CASSTALAQPYEQYF
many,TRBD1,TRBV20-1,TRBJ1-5,TGCAGTGCTAGGGACAGGGGGAATCAGCCCCAGCATTTT,CSARDRGNQPQHF
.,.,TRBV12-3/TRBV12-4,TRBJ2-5,TGTGCCAGCAGTTTTATCGGGGGTGAGACCCAGTACTTC,CASSFIGGETQYF
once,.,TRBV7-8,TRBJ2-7,TGTGCCAGCAGCCTGGCGGACACCAGCTCCTACGAGCAGTACTTC,CASSLADTSSYEQYF
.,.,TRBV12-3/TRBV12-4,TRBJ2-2,TGTGCCAGCAGTTTGTCGGGACAATTCACCGGGGAGCTGTTTTTT,CASSLSGQFTGELFF
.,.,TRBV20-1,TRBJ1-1,TGCAGTGCTAGAGATATCCCGGGCGGTGGAACTGAAGCTTTCTTT,CSARDIPGGGTEAFF
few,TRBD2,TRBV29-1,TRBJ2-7,TGCAGCGTTGGGGTTAGCGGGTACGAGCAGTACTTC,CSVGVSGYEQYF
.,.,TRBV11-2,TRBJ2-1,TGTGCCAGCAGCTTAGAACGCGCTTCCTACAATGAGCAGTTCTTC,CASSLERASYNEQFF